The 27 T cell receptor beta chains reported below all come from one sample, sequenced in a study of PD-1 blockade in classical Hodgkin lymphoma. Repertoires were generated with immunoSEQ multiplex PCR, while TCRdb's copy carries only in-frame clones and drops some. The table includes about 84,000 clones, approximately 88% detected once. Every patient was affected by relapse after autologous stem cell transplantation, while exposure to brentuximab vedotin was not uniform. Source: peripheral blood mononuclear cells (PBMCs), taken at baseline. These receptors all come from a human donor with classical Hodgkin lymphoma.

J is TRBJ1-4 and V is TRBV28; D might be TRBD1 (6 bases). V was trimmed by 5 bases and J by 10 bases, leaving 20 bases between them. Germline loops: CDR1 MDHEN, CDR2 SYDVKM. CDR3 length: 15 residues. CDR3 nucleotides: TGTGCCAGCAGTCTTGGGGGGCAGGGTAGCAGAAAACTGTTTTTT. Protein sequence: CASSLGGQGSRKLFF.

V gene TRBV28 combines with J gene TRBJ1-2; D call uncertain. CDR3 length: 14 residues. V lost 8 bases, J lost 1 base, and 14 bases lay in between. Germline CDR1 and CDR2: MDHEN and SYDVKM. CDR3 residues: CASSTWSINYGYTF. The CDR3 DNA reads TGTGCCAGCTCAACCTGGAGCATTAACTATGGCTACACCTTC.

The V gene is TRBV7-2, the J gene TRBJ2-7; D not resolved. V was shortened by 3 bases and J by 2 bases, with 8 bases between the two germline ends. CDR1 is SGHTA and CDR2 is FQGNSA in the germline V gene. This CDR3 contains 13 residues. CDR3 loop: CASSFESPYEQYF. CDR3 bases: TGTGCCAGCAGCTTCGAGAGTCCCTACGAGCAGTACTTC.

The rearrangement joins TRBV6-5 to TRBJ2-5, with D unclear. CDR3 length: 10 amino acids. Trimming pared 7 bases from V and 4 bases from J, leaving 4 bases between. Germline CDR1 is MNHEY and CDR2 is SVGAGI. In nucleotides, the CDR3 is TGTGCCAGCACAGGAGAGACCCAGTACTTC. This translates into CASTGETQYF.

The chain joins TRBV6-5 to TRBJ2-1, with D perhaps given as TRBD1 or TRBD2 (6 bases each). Deletions cut 4 bases from V and 1 base from J, with 14 bases between. The germline CDR1 and CDR2 sequences are MNHEY and SVGAGI. CDR3 length: 16 residues. CDR3 DNA: TGTGCCAGCAGTTCTCCGGGGGCGATATCCTACAATGAGCAGTTCTTC. As protein: CASSSPGAISYNEQFF.

The V gene is TRBV4-3, the J gene TRBJ2-2, with D maybe TRBD1 (6 bases). This CDR3 has 15 residues. Trimming left V 3 bases short and J 6 bases short, with 14 bases between. Germline CDR1 LGHNA, CDR2 YSLEER. The CDR3 region is CASSQYWGQSGELFF. The DNA for the CDR3 is TGCGCCAGCAGCCAGTACTGGGGGCAATCCGGGGAGCTGTTTTTT.

The genes are TRBV11-2 and TRBJ1-1; TRBD1 aligns across 8 bases. Losses at the gene ends were 11 bases for V and 7 bases for J; bases not matched to a gene: 12. Germline V gives CDR1 SGHAT, CDR2 FQNNGV. There are 13 residues in the CDR3. CDR3 protein: CARTRDRRYEAFF. DNA of the CDR3: TGTGCCCGGACCCGGGACAGGCGTTATGAAGCTTTCTTT.

V gene TRBV5-1 combines with J gene TRBJ2-2; D is ambiguous. V shed 0 bases and J shed 0 bases, with 12 bases lying between them. From germline, CDR1 is SGHRS and CDR2 YFSETQ. This CDR3 contains 17 residues. The CDR3 spells CASSLGWVRANTGELFF. As DNA, the CDR3 is TGCGCCAGCAGCTTGGGTTGGGTTCGCGCGAACACCGGGGAGCTGTTTTTT. Full variable domain (outside the CDR3, taken from reference TRBV5-1 and TRBJ2-2): KAGVTQTPRYLIKTRGQQVTLSCSPISGHRSVSWYQQTPGQGLQFLFEYFSETQRNKGNFPGRFSGRQFSNSRSEMNVSTLELGDSALYLCASSLGWVRANTGELFFGEGSRLTVL.

This chain connects TRBV6-5 to TRBJ2-2; 11 bases match TRBD1. In germline, CDR1 is MNHEY, CDR2 SVGAGI. With 6 bases clipped from V and 6 bases from J, the junction kept 6 bases outside the gene matches. This CDR3 spans 15 amino acids. The CDR3 bases are TGTGCCAGCAGACTGGACAGGGGGCTATCCGGGGAGCTGTTTTTT. Protein sequence: CASRLDRGLSGELFF.

V usage is TRBV7-2 and J usage is TRBJ2-7, with TRBD2 identical over 8 bases. Germline V lookup: CDR1 SGHTA, CDR2 FQGNSA. With V trimmed by 3 bases and J by 6 bases, 4 bases remained unmatched. The CDR3 spans 13 residues. The CDR3 region is CASSFETSAEQYF. CDR3 coding DNA: TGTGCCAGCAGCTTCGAGACTAGCGCCGAGCAGTACTTC.

This clone was recorded a few times. V gene TRBV2 combines with J gene TRBJ1-1; a possible D gene is TRBD1 (5 bases). The germline V gene encodes CDR1 SNHLY and CDR2 FYNNEI. Trimming cost V 2 bases and J 10 bases, with 23 bases left between them. The CDR3 totals 16 residues. CDR3 residues: CASSESDDRFTRGAFF. The CDR3 nucleotides read TGTGCCAGCAGTGAAAGTGATGACAGATTTACGAGAGGAGCTTTCTTT. The complete variable domain, with remaining parts taken from reference TRBV2 and TRBJ1-1, reads EPEVTQTPSHQVTQMGQEVILRCVPISNHLYFYWYRQILGQKVEFLVSFYNNEISEKSEIFDDQFSVERPDGSNFTLKIRSTKLEDSAMYFCASSESDDRFTRGAFFGQGTRLTVV.

The chain has TRBV30 and TRBJ1-1; D gene uncertain. Germline CDR1 GTSNPN, CDR2 SVGIG (reference sequence). The length of the CDR3 is 16 residues. V lost 4 bases and J lost 0, with 18 bases in between. Here the CDR3 DNA reads TGTGCCTGGACCCCGGACCTTCCCAGAATGAACACTGAAGCTTTCTTT. Its translation: CAWTPDLPRMNTEAFF.

J is TRBJ2-3 and V is TRBV4-2, with 11 bases aligning to TRBD2. Trimming at V came to 0 bases and at J to 6 bases, leaving 8 bases not matched to a gene. This CDR3 contains 17 residues. The germline CDR1 and CDR2 sequences are LGHNA and YNFKEQ. The CDR3: CASSQDNSGRVRDTQYF. CDR3 DNA sequence: TGTGCCAGCAGCCAAGATAATAGCGGGAGGGTTCGGGATACGCAGTATTTT.

This chain uses TRBV6-5 with TRBJ1-1, with TRBD1 matching over 8 bases. V shed 4 bases and J 4 bases; nucleotides not matched to a gene: 8. The V gene's germline CDR1 is MNHEY and CDR2 SVGAGI. This CDR3 spans 15 amino acids. The CDR3 is CASSSARTGLTEAFF. In nucleotides, the CDR3 is TGTGCCAGCAGTTCAGCCCGGACAGGGCTCACTGAAGCTTTCTTT.

The chain joins TRBV2 to TRBJ2-3; the D gene is possibly TRBD2 (7 bases). In germline, CDR1 is SNHLY, CDR2 FYNNEI. The CDR3 runs 17 residues. V was shortened by 6 bases and J by 3 bases, with 22 bases between the two germline ends. In DNA, the CDR3 is TGTGCCAGCAGGGGGGCTGGGCGGGAGATCGAGACAGATACGCAGTATTTT. Its protein product is CASRGAGREIETDTQYF.

This chain joins TRBV30 and TRBJ1-2; D unclear. This CDR3 comprises 11 residues. Trimming removed 0 bases from V and 7 bases from J, with 6 bases in between. The V gene's germline CDR1 is GTSNPN and CDR2 SVGIG (reference sequence). The CDR3 bases are TGTGCCTGGAGTGTCTCCCGTGGCTACACCTTC. It yields the protein CAWSVSRGYTF.

This rearrangement joins TRBV28 to TRBJ1-2; TRBD1 aligns across 11 bases. The CDR3 runs 16 residues. Germline V lookup: CDR1 MDHEN, CDR2 SYDVKM. With 7 bases clipped from V and 4 bases from J, the junction kept 11 bases outside the gene matches. CDR3 bases: TGTGCCAGCACCCAGGACAGGGGGCTAGGGGGCTATGGCTACACCTTC. Amino acid sequence: CASTQDRGLGGYGYTF.

This sequence joins TRBV6-6 and TRBJ2-5; 9 nucleotides line up with TRBD1. CDR3 size: 16 residues. Germline CDR1 MNHNY, CDR2 SVGAGI (reference sequence). Unmatched junction bases numbered 10, after V lost 6 bases and J lost 2 bases. Written as DNA, the CDR3 is TGTGCCAGCAGACCCCGTTGGGACAGGGATCAAGAGACCCAGTACTTC. Its translation: CASRPRWDRDQETQYF.

This clone was seen only a few times. The chain uses TRBV6-5 and TRBJ1-1, with TRBD1 as a possible D gene (5 bases). Trimming took off 4 bases at V and 4 bases at J, with 7 bases between the two ends. CDR1 is MNHEY and CDR2 is SVGAGI in the germline V gene. This CDR3 has 12 amino acids. The CDR3 DNA reads TGTGCCAGCAGTTGGGGGGGCACTGAAGCTTTCTTT. Translation gives CASSWGGTEAFF.

The V gene is TRBV5-4, the J gene TRBJ1-4, with 8 positions matching TRBD1. CDR1 is SGHNT, CDR2 YYREEE, per germline (reference sequence). The CDR3 spans 14 residues. V trimming: 4 bases; J trimming: 8 bases; junction bases outside the gene matches: 7. Written as DNA, the CDR3 is TGTGCCAGCAGCCCGGACAGGGAGGGAGAAAAACTGTTTTTT. It translates to CASSPDREGEKLFF.

As for this clone: One junction end disagrees with the germline gene, perhaps due to a read error. The rearrangement joins TRBV7-7 to TRBJ2-1, with 10 positions matching TRBD2. The CDR3 length is 14 residues. Germline CDR1 SSHAT, CDR2 FNYEAQ (reference sequence). The CDR3 sequence: CASRPGLADNEQFF. The CDR3 DNA reads TGTGCTAGCAGACCCGGACTAGCGGACAATGAGCAGTTCTTC.

The chain couples TRBV13 to TRBJ2-5, with 11 positions matching TRBD2. After removal of 3 bases from V and 1 base from J, the junction contained 1 base not matched to a gene. Germline V gene lookup returns CDR1 PRHDT and CDR2 FYEKMQ (reference sequence). This CDR3 has 15 amino acids. As DNA, the CDR3 is TGTGCCAGCAGCTTTAGCGGGAGGGGCCAAGAGACCCAGTACTTC. Amino acids: CASSFSGRGQETQYF.

This chain uses TRBV4-1 with TRBJ2-7; no definite D call. Germline CDR1 MGHRA, CDR2 YSYEKL. Trimming removed 4 bases from V and 5 bases from J, with 15 bases in between. This CDR3 comprises 14 residues. The CDR3 protein is CASSPLYVSDEQYF. The CDR3 DNA sequence: TGCGCCAGCAGCCCCCTCTACGTGTCGGACGAGCAGTACTTC.

The chain carries TRBV6-5 and TRBJ2-7; D may match TRBD1 or TRBD2 (5 bases each). Trimming stripped 0 bases from V and 2 bases from J, with 8 bases between. This CDR3 is 14 amino acids long. Germline CDR1 reads MNHEY; CDR2 reads SVGAGI. CDR3 in DNA: TGTGCCAGCAGTTACTCCCAGGGAGCCTACGAGCAGTACTTC. Translating gives CASSYSQGAYEQYF.

V and J are TRBV6-5 and TRBJ2-1; D gene unclear. The V end lost 2 bases, the J end lost 12 bases, and 8 bases lay between the germline ends. The CDR3 loop spans 11 amino acids. Germline V CDR1 and CDR2: MNHEY, SVGAGI. CDR3 sequence: CASSYGVVQFF. The DNA of the CDR3 is TGTGCCAGCAGTTACGGAGTGGTGCAGTTCTTC.

This chain connects TRBV4-1 to TRBJ1-3; D call uncertain. CDR3 size: 16 residues. Trimming cost V 7 bases and J 1 base, with 17 bases left between them. In germline, CDR1 is MGHRA, CDR2 YSYEKL. The CDR3 DNA reads as TGCGCCAGCACCCACCTTAAAGCCAAGTCTGGAAACACCATATATTTT. Translating gives CASTHLKAKSGNTIYF.

The V and J genes are TRBV7-8 and TRBJ2-7, with 8 bases lining up with TRBD2. This CDR3 comprises 13 residues. In germline, CDR1 is SGHVS, CDR2 FQNEAQ. V was clipped by 4 bases and J by 12 bases; unmatched bases: 11. The CDR3 nucleotides read TGTGCCAGCAGCTCGGCGGGGGGAGCCCCTTTGTACTTC. Translating gives CASSSAGGAPLYF.